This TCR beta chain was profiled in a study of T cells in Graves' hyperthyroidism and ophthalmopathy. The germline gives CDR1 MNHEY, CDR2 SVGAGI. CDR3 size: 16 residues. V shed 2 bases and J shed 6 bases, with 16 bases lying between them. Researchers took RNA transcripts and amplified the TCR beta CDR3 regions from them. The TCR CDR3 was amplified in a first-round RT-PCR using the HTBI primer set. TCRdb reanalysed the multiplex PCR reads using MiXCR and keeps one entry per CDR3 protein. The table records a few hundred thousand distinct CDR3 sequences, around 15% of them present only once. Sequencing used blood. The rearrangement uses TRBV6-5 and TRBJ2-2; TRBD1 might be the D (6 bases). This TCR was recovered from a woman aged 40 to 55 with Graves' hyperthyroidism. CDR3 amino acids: CASSYVQGRYSGELFF. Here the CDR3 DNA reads TGTGCCAGCAGTTACGTGCAGGGGCGGTACTCCGGGGAGCTGTTTTTT.